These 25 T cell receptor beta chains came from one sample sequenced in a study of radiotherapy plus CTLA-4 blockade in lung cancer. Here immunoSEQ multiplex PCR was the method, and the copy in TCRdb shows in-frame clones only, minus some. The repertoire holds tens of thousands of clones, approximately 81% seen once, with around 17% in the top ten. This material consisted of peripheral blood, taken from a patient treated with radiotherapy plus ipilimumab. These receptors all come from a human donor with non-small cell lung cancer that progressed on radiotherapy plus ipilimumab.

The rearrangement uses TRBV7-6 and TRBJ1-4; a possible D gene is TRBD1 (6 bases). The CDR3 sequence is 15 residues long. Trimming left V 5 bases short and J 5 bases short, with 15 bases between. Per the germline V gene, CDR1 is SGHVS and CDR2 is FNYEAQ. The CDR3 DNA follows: TGTGCCAGCAGCCCAAGGGGGGGGCCGAATGAAAAACTGTTTTTT. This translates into CASSPRGGPNEKLFF.

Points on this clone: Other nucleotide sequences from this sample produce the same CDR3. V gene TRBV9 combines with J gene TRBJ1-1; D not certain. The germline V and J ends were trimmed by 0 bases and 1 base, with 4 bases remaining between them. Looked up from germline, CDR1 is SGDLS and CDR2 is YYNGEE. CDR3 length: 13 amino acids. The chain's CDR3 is CASSVGRNTEAFF. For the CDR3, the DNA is TGTGCCAGCAGCGTAGGAAGGAACACTGAAGCTTTCTTT. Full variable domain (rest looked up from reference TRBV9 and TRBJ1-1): DSGVTQTPKHLITATGQRVTLRCSPRSGDLSVYWYQQSLDQGLQFLIQYYNGEERAKGNILERFSAQQFPDLHSELNLSSLELGDSALYFCASSVGRNTEAFFGQGTRLTVV.

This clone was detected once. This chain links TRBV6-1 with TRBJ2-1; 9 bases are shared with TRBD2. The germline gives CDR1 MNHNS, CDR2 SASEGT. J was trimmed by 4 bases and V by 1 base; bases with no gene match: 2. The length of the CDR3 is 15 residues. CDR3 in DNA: TGTGCCAGCAGTGAAGGGACTAGCGATTACAATGAGCAGTTCTTC. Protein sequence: CASSEGTSDYNEQFF.

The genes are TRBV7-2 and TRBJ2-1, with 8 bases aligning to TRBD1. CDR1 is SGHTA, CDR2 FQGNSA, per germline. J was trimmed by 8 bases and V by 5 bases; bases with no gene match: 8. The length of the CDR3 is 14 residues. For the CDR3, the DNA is TGTGCCAGCAGCCTACTGACAGGGGATTATGAGCAGTTCTTC. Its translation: CASSLLTGDYEQFF.

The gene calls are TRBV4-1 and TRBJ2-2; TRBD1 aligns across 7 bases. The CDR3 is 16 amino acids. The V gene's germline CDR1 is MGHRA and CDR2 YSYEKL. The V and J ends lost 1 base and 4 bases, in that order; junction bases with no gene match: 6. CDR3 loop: CASSQAETGFTGELFF. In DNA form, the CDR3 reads TGCGCCAGCAGCCAAGCCGAGACAGGGTTCACCGGGGAGCTGTTTTTT.

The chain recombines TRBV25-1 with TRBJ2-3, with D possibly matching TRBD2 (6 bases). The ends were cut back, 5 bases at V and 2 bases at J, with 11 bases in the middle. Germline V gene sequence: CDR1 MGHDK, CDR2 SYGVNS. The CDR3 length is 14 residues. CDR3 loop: CASSPGGSTDTQYF. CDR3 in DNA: TGTGCCAGCAGTCCTGGAGGGTCCACAGATACGCAGTATTTT.

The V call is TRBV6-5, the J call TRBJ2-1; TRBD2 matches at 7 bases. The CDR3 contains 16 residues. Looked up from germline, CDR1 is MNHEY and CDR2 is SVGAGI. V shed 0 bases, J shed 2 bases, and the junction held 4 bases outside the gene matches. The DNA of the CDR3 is TGTGCCAGCAGTTACTCGCGGGCGGGGGCCTACAATGAGCAGTTCTTC. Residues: CASSYSRAGAYNEQFF.

The CDR3 coding sequence is TGTGCCAGCAGGGTCTCCACAGATACGCAGTATTTT. It translates to CASRVSTDTQYF. The chain combines TRBV2 with TRBJ2-3, with D unclear. The CDR3 covers 12 residues. In germline, CDR1 is SNHLY, CDR2 FYNNEI. V gave up 6 bases and J gave up 2 bases, with 6 bases separating them.

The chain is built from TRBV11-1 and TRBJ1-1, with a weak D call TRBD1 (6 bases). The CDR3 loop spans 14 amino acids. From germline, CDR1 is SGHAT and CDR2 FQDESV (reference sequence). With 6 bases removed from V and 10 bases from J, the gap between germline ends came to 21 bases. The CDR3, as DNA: TGTGCCAGCAGTCGACGGGACACCGGACCTCGAGCTTTCTTT. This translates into CASSRRDTGPRAFF.

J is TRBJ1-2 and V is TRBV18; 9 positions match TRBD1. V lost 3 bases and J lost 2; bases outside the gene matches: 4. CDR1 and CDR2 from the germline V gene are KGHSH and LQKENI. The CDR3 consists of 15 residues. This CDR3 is CASSPPGQGNYGYTF. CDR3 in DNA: TGTGCCAGCTCACCCCCGGGACAGGGAAACTATGGCTACACCTTC. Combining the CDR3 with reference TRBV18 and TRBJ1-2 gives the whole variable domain NAGVMQNPRHLVRRRGQEARLRCSPMKGHSHVYWYRQLPEEGLKFMVYLQKENIIDESGMPKERFSAEFPKEGPSILRIQQVVRGDSAAYFCASSPPGQGNYGYTFGSGTRLTVV.

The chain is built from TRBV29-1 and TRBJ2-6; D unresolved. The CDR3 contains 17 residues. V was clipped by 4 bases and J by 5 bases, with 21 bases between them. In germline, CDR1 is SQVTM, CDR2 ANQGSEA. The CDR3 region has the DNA TGCAGCGTTGTGATCGTAAGCATACAAAGTCGGGCCAACGTCCTGACTTTC. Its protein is CSVVIVSIQSRANVLTF.

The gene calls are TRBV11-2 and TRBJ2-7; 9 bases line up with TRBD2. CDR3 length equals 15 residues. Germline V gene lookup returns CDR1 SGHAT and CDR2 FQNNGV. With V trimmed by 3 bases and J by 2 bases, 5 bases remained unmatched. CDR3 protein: CASSFPSSGAYEQYF. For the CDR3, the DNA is TGTGCCAGCAGCTTTCCTTCTAGCGGGGCCTACGAGCAGTACTTC.

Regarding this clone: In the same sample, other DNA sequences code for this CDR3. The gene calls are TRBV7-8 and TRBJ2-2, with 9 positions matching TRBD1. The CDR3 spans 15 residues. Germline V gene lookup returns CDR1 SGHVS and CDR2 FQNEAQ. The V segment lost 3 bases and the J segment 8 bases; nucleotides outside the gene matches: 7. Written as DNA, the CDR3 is TGTGCCAGCAGCTTTTCTAACAGGGGGCGGGGGGAGCTGTTTTTT. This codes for CASSFSNRGRGELFF.

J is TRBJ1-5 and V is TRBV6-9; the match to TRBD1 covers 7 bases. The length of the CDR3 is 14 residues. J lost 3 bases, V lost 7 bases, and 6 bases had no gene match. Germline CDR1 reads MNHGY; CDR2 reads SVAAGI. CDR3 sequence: CASTPGQFNQPQHF. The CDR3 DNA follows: TGTGCCAGCACTCCGGGACAGTTCAATCAGCCCCAGCATTTT.

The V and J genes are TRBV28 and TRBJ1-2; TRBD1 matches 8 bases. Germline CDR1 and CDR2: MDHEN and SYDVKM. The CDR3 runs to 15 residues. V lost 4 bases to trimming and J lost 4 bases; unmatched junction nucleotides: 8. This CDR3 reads CASSWTGTILYGYTF. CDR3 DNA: TGTGCCAGCAGTTGGACAGGGACAATTCTCTATGGCTACACCTTC.

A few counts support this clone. Here the CDR3 reads CASSLRGRMGGPNTEAFF. Here the CDR3 DNA reads TGTGCCAGCAGCTTGCGAGGGCGTATGGGAGGACCGAACACTGAAGCTTTCTTT. This chain joins TRBV5-5 and TRBJ1-1; D unclear. The V gene lost 1 base and the J gene lost 1 base, with 20 bases spanning the gap. The CDR3 has 18 amino acids. Germline-derived CDR1 and CDR2 are SGHKS and YYEKEE (reference sequence).

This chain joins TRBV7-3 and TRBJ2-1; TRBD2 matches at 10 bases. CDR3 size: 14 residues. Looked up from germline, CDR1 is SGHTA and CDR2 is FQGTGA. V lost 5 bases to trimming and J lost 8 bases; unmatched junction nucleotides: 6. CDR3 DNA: TGTGCCAGCAGCCAAACCGGGACTAGCGATGAGCAGTTCTTC. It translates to CASSQTGTSDEQFF.

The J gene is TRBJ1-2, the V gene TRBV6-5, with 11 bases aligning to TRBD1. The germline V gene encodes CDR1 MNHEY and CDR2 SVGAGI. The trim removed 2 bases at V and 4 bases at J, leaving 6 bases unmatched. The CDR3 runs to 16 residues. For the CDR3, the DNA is TGTGCCAGCAGTTACATCGGACAGGGGGCAGGCTATGGCTACACCTTC. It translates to CASSYIGQGAGYGYTF.

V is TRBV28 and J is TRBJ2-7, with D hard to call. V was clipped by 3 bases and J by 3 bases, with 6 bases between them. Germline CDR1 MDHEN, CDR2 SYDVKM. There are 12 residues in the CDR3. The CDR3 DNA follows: TGTGCCAGCAGTTTGGTCAGCTACGAGCAGTACTTC. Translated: CASSLVSYEQYF. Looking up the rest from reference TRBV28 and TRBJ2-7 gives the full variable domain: DVKVTQSSRYLVKRTGEKVFLECVQDMDHENMFWYRQDPGLGLRLIYFSYDVKMKEKGDIPEGYSVSREKKERFSLILESASTNQTSMYLCASSLVSYEQYFGPGTRLTVT.

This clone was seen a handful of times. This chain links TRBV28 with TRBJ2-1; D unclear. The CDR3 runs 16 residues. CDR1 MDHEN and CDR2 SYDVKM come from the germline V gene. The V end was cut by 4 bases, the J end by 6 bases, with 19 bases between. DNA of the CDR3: TGTGCCAGCAGTTCCTCGTGGCAACAAGACGTCAATGAGCAGTTCTTC. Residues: CASSSSWQQDVNEQFF.

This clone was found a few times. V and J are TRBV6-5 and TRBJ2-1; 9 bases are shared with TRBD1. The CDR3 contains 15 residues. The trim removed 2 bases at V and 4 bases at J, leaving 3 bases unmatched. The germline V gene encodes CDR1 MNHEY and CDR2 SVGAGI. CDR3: CASSYDGTGYNEQFF. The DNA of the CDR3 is TGTGCCAGCAGTTACGATGGGACAGGGTACAATGAGCAGTTCTTC.

CDR3 amino acids: CASSLGGGTYEQYF. CDR3 coding DNA: TGTGCCAGCAGCTTAGGTGGGGGCACCTACGAGCAGTACTTC. The chain links TRBV7-9 to TRBJ2-7; D may be TRBD1 (6 bases). Trimming removed 1 base from V and 2 bases from J, with 9 bases in between. Per the germline V gene, CDR1 is SEHNR and CDR2 is FQNEAQ (reference sequence). The CDR3 covers 14 residues.

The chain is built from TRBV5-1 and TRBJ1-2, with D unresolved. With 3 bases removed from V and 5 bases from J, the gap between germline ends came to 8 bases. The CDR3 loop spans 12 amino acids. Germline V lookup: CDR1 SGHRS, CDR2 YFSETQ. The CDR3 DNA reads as TGCGCCAGCAGCTCACAGCAATATGGCTACACCTTC. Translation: CASSSQQYGYTF.

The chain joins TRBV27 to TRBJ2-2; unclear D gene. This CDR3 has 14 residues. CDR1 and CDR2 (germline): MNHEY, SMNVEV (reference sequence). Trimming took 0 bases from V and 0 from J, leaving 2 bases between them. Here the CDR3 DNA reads TGTGCCAGCAGTTTATCGCCGAACACCGGGGAGCTGTTTTTT. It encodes CASSLSPNTGELFF.

For the CDR3, the DNA is TGCGCCAGCAGCCAAGAGAGAGGGATGGCCTATGGCTACACCTTC. Translating gives CASSQERGMAYGYTF. This chain links TRBV4-1 with TRBJ1-2, with D unresolved. V lost 0 bases to trimming and J lost 4 bases, with 12 bases between them. Germline V gene sequence: CDR1 MGHRA, CDR2 YSYEKL. The CDR3 spans 15 residues.